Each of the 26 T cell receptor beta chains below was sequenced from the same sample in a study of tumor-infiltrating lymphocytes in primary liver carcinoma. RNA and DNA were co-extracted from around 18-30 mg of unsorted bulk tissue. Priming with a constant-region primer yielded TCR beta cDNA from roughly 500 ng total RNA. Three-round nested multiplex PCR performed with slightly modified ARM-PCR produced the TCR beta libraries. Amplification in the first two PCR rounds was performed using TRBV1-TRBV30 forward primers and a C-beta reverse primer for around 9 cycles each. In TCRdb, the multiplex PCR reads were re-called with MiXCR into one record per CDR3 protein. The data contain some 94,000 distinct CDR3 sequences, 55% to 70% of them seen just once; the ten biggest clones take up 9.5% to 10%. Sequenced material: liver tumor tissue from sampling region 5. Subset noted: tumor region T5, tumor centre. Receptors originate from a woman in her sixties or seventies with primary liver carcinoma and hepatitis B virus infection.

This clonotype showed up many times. DNA for the CDR3: TGTGCCAGCAGTTACTCGGGGACAGCGTTCCACGAGCAGTACTTC. It translates to CASSYSGTAFHEQYF. The rearrangement joins TRBV6-6 to TRBJ2-7; TRBD1 matches at 7 bases. Trimming removed 0 bases from V and 5 bases from J; junction bases left unmatched: 7. The CDR3 totals 15 residues. From germline, CDR1 is MNHNY and CDR2 SVGAGI (reference sequence).

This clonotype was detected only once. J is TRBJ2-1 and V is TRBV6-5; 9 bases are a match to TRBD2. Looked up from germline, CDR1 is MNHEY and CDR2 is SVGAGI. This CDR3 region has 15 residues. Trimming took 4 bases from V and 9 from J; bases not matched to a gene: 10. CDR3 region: CASSSGLAGISEQFF. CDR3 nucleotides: TGTGCCAGCAGTTCCGGGCTAGCGGGAATATCTGAGCAGTTCTTC.

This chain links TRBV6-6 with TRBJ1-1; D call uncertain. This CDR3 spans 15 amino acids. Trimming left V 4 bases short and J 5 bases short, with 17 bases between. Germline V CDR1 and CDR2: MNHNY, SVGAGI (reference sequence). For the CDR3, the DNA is TGTGCCAGCAGTTCAGGCACGGGCTTGTCTACTGAAGCTTTCTTT. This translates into CASSSGTGLSTEAFF.

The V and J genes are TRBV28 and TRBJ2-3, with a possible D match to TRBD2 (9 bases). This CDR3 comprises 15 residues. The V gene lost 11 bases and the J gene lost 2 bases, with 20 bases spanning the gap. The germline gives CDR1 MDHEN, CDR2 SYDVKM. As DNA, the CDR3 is TGTGCCGACAGGGGTAGCGGGAGTAACACAGATACGCAGTATTTT. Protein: CADRGSGSNTDTQYF.

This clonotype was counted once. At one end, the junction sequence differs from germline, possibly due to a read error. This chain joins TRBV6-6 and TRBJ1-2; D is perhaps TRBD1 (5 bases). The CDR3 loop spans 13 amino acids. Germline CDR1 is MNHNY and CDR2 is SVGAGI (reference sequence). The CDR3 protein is CASSYEGNYGYAF. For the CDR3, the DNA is TGTGCCAGCAGTTACGAGGGGAACTATGGCTATGCCTTC.

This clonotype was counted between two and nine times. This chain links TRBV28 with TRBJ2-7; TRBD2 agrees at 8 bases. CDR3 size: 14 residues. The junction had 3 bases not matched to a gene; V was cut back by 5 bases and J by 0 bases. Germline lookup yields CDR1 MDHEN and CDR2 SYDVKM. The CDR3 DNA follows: TGTGCCAGCAGTCCGGGGGGGATCTCCTACGAGCAGTACTTC. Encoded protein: CASSPGGISYEQYF.

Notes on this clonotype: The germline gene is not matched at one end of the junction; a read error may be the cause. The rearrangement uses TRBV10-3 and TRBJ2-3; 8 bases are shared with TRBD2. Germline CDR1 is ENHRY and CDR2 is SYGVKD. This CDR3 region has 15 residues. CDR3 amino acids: CAIRGGLVPADTQYF. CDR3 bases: TGTGCCATCAGGGGGGGACTAGTCCCCGCAGATACACAGTATTTT.

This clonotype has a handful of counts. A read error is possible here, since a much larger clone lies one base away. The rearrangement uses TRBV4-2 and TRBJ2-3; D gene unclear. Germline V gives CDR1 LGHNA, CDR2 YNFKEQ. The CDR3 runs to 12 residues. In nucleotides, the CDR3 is TGTGCCGGCAGCTCCCAGACGGATACGCAGTATTTT. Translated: CAGSSQTDTQYF.

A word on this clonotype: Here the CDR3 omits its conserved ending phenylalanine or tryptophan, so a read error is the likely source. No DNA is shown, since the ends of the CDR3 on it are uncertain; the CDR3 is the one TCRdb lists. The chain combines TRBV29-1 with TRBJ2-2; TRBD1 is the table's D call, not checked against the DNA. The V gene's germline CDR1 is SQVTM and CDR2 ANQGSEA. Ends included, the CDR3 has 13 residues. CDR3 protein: CSVTGHSGRELFL.

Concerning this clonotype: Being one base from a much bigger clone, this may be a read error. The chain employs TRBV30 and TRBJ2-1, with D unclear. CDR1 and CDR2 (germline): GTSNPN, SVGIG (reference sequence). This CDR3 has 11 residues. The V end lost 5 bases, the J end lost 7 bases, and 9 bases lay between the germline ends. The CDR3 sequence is CAWGVGNEQFF. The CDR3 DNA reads TGTGCCTGGGGAGTCGGGAATGAGCAGTTCTTC. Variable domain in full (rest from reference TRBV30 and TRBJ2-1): SQTIHQWPATLVQPVGSPLSLECTVEGTSNPNLYWYRQAAGRGLQLLFYSVGIGQISSEVPQNLSASRPQDRQFILSSKKLLLSDSGFYLCAWGVGNEQFFGPGTRLTVL.

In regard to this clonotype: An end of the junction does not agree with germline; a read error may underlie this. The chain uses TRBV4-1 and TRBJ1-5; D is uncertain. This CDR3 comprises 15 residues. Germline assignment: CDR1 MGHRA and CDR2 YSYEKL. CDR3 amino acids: CASNQGGGGNQPRHF. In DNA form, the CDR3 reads TGCGCCAGCAACCAAGGCGGTGGAGGCAATCAGCCCCGGCATTTT.

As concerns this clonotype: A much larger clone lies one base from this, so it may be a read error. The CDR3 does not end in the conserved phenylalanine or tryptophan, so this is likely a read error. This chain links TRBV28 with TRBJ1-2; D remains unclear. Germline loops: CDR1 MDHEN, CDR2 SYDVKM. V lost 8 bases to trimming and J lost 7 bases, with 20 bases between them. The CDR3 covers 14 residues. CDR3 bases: TGTGCCAGCGGCGGTGGCCGGCATGGTCGTGGCTACACCTTA. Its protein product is CASGGGRHGRGYTL.

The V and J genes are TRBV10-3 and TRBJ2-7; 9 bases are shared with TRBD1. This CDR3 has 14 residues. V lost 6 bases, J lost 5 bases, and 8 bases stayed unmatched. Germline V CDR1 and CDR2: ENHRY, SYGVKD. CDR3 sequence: CAISRQGVLDEQYF. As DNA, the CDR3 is TGTGCCATCAGCCGACAGGGGGTTTTGGACGAGCAGTACTTC.

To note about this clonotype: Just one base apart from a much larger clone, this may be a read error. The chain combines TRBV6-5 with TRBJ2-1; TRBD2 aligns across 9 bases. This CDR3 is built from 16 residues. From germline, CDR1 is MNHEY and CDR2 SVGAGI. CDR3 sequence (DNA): TGTACCAGCAGTTACTCGTCCAGCGGGGGGTACAATGAGCAGTTCTTC. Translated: CTSSYSSSGGYNEQFF.

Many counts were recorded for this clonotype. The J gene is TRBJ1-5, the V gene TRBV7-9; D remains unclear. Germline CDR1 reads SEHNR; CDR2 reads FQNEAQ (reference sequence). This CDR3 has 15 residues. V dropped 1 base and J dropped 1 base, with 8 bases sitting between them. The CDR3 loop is CASSLGVGSNQPQHF. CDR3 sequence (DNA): TGTGCCAGCAGCTTAGGGGTCGGCAGCAATCAGCCCCAGCATTTT.

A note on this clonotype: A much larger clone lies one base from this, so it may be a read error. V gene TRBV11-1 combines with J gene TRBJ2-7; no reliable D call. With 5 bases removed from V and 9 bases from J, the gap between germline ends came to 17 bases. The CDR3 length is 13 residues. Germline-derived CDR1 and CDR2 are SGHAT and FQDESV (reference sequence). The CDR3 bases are TGTGCCAGCAGCCCATCGGACGGCCTTGGGCAGTACTTC. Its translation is CASSPSDGLGQYF.

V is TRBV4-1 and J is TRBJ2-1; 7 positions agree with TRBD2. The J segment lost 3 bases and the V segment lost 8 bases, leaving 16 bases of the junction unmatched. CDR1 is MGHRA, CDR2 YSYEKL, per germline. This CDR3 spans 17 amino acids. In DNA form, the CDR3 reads TGCGCCAGCGGCGATGGCCGGGAGGCGTATCTCTACAATGAGCAGTTCTTC. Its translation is CASGDGREAYLYNEQFF.

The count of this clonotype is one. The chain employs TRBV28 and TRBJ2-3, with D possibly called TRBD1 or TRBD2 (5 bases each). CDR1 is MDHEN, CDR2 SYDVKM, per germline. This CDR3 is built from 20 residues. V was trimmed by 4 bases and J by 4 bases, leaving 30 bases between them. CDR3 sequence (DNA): TGTGCCAGCAGTTCCGAATACGATAGCAGGAGTTGGGGGAGCTCAGATACGCAGTATTTT. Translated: CASSSEYDSRSWGSSDTQYF.

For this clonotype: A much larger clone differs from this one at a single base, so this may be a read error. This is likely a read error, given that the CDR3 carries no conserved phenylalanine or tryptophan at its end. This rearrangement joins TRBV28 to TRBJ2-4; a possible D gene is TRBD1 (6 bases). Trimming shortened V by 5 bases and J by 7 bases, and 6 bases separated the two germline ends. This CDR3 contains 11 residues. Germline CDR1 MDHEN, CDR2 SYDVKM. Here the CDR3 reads CASSTGNIQYL. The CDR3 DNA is TGTGCCAGCAGTACAGGGAACATTCAGTACCTC.

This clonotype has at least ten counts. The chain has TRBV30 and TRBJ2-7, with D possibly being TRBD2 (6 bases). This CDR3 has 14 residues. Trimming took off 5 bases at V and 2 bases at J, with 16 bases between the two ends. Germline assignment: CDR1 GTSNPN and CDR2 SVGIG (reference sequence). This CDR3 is CAWELFGRTYEQYF. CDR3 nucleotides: TGTGCCTGGGAGCTATTCGGGAGAACCTACGAGCAGTACTTC.

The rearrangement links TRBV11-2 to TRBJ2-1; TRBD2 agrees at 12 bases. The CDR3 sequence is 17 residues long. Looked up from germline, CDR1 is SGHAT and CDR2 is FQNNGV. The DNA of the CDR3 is TGTACCAACAGCAGGAGGCTAGCGGGAGGGCCGGGGGATGAGCAGTTCTTC. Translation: CTNSRRLAGGPGDEQFF. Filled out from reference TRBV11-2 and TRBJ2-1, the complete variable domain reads EAGVAQSPRYKIIEKRQSVAFWCNPISGHATLYWYQQILGQGPKLLIQFQNNGVVDDSQLPKDRFSAERLKGVDSTLKIQPAKLEDSAVYLCTNSRRLAGGPGDEQFFGPGTRLTVL.

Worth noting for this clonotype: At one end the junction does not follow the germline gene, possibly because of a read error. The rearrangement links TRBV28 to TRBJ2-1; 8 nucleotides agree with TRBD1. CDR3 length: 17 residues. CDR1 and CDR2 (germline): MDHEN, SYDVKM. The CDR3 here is CASSAPGGASIYKEQFF. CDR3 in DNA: TGTGCCAGCAGTGCACCAGGGGGCGCTAGTATCTACAAGGAGCAGTTCTTC. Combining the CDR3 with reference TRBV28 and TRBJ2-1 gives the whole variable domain DVKVTQSSRYLVKRTGEKVFLECVQDMDHENMFWYRQDPGLGLRLIYFSYDVKMKEKGDIPEGYSVSREKKERFSLILESASTNQTSMYLCASSAPGGASIYKEQFFGPGTRLTVL.

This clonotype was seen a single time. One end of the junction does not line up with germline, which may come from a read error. The CDR3 protein is CASGLNRAKYGYTF. CDR3 sequence (DNA): TGCGCCAGCGGCTTGAACCGAGCTAAGTATGGCTACACCTTC. This chain joins TRBV5-1 and TRBJ1-2; D uncertain. This CDR3 comprises 14 residues. Germline V gene lookup returns CDR1 SGHRS and CDR2 YFSETQ.

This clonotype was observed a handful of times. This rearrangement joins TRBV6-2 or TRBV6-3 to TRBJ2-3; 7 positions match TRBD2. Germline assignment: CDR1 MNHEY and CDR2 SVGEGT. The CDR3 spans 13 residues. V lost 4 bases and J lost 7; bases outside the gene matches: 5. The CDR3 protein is CASSSALANTQYF. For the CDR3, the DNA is TGTGCCAGCAGTTCGGCACTAGCGAATACGCAGTATTTT.

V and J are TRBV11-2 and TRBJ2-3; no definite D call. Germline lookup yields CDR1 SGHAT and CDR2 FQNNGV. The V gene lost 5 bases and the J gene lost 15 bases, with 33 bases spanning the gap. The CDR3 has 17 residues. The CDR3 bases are TGTGCCAGCAGCCCGGCCCCCAGGAGCAAAGGAACAGATAGGCATTATTTT. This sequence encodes CASSPAPRSKGTDRHYF.

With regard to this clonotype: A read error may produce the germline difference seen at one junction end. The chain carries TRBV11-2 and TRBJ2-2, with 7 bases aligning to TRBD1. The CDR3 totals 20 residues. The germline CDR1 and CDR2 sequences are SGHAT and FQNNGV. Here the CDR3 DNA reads TGTGCCAGCAGCCGCTTACTAGGGGCTAGGACAGGCCCGAACACCGGGGAGCTATTTTTT. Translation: CASSRLLGARTGPNTGELFF. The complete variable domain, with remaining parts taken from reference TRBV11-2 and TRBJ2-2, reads EAGVAQSPRYKIIEKRQSVAFWCNPISGHATLYWYQQILGQGPKLLIQFQNNGVVDDSQLPKDRFSAERLKGVDSTLKIQPAKLEDSAVYLCASSRLLGARTGPNTGELFFGEGSRLTVL.